This T cell receptor beta chain was identified in a study of CD8+ T cells in alopecia areata. The study, taken as a whole, reports: Scalp clonality, along with expanded CD8+ clones among the top 100, was significantly decreased by tofacitinib.

RNA was extracted and reverse transcribed into cDNA as the sequencing template. Generated by immunoSEQ multiplex PCR, the TCRdb table keeps only in-frame clones and is missing some. The sample lists about 150,000 clones; around half were seen once. The V and J ends lost 2 bases and 10 bases, in that order; junction bases with no gene match: 9. Germline V gene sequence: CDR1 MGHRA, CDR2 YSYEKL. The CDR3 has 14 amino acids. Treatment: oral pan-JAK inhibitor, 5-10 mg twice daily. This clone was seen only once. No antigen is known for it. This rearrangement joins TRBV4-1 to TRBJ1-1, with 8 bases fitting TRBD1. The TCR sequence derives from a human donor with alopecia areata. This sample comprised CD8+ T cells sorted from blood, obtained at week 4, from a patient treated with tofacitinib. The CDR3 DNA sequence: TGCGCCAGCAGCCAAAAAGACAGGGGCTGGGGAGCTTTCTTT. Translated, it gives CASSQKDRGWGAFF.